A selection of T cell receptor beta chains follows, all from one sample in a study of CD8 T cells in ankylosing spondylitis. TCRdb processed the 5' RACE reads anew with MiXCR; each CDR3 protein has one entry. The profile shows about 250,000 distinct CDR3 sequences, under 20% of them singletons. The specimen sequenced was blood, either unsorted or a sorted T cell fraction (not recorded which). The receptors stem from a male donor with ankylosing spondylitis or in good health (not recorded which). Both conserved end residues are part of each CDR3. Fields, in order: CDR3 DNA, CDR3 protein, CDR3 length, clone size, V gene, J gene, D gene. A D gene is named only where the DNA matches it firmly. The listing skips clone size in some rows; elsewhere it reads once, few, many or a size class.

DNA: TGCAGCGCAGGACAGGCGTCCTACGAGCAGTACTTC
CDR3: CSAGQASYEQYF
length: 12
size: NA
V: TRBV29-1
J: TRBJ2-7
D: TRBD1

DNA: TGTGCCAGCAGTTCATTCGGAGCAGATACGCAGTATTTT
CDR3: CASSSFGADTQYF
length: 13
size: NA
V: TRBV12-3/TRBV12-4
J: TRBJ2-3
D: NA

DNA: TGTGCCAGCAGTGCGGGCCCGGGGAATGCCTACGAGCAGTACTTC
CDR3: CASSAGPGNAYEQYF
length: 15
size: few
V: TRBV6-1
J: TRBJ2-7
D: NA

DNA: TGTGCCAGCAGCTTGGGAGAAGGAACCGGGGAGCTGTTTTTT
CDR3: CASSLGEGTGELFF
length: 14
size: NA
V: TRBV5-6
J: TRBJ2-2
D: NA

DNA: TGTGCCAGCTCACGAGACAGGGGACAGATGAACACTGAAGCTTTCTTT
CDR3: CASSRDRGQMNTEAFF
length: 16
size: few
V: TRBV18
J: TRBJ1-1
D: TRBD1

DNA: TGTGCCAGCAGCTTCCTGGAGGATGAGCAGTTCTTC
CDR3: CASSFLEDEQFF
length: 12
size: many
V: TRBV7-2
J: TRBJ2-1
D: NA

DNA: TGCGCCAGCAGCCAAGCCCCACAGGGCCCATACGAGCAGTACTTC
CDR3: CASSQAPQGPYEQYF
length: 15
size: many
V: TRBV4-3
J: TRBJ2-7
D: NA

DNA: TGTGCCAGCAGCGGGGACCGGGACACGATGCAAGAGACCCAGTACTTC
CDR3: CASSGDRDTMQETQYF
length: 16
size: NA
V: TRBV9
J: TRBJ2-5
D: NA

DNA: TGTGCCAGCAGCGTAGTAGGGACAGGGGACGAGCAGTACTTC
CDR3: CASSVVGTGDEQYF
length: 14
size: NA
V: TRBV9
J: TRBJ2-7
D: TRBD1

DNA: TGTGCCACCAGCAGAGATCTCGGGAGGGCCCGGGAGCAGTACTTC
CDR3: CATSRDLGRAREQYF
length: 15
size: many
V: TRBV15
J: TRBJ2-7
D: TRBD2

DNA: TGTGCCAGCAGTTTACACAGAAGCCATGGCTACACCTTC
CDR3: CASSLHRSHGYTF
length: 13
size: NA
V: TRBV27
J: TRBJ1-2
D: NA

DNA: TGTGCCAGCATGGGAGCGGGAGGGAAAGATACGCAGTATTTT
CDR3: CASMGAGGKDTQYF
length: 14
size: few
V: TRBV6-1
J: TRBJ2-3
D: TRBD2

DNA: TGTGCCAGCAGCTCCATACATTCCTACGAGCAGTACTTC
CDR3: CASSSIHSYEQYF
length: 13
size: few
V: TRBV12-3/TRBV12-4
J: TRBJ2-7
D: NA

DNA: TGCGCCAGCAGCCAAGCAGGACTAGCGGGCTTGTCAGATACGCAGTATTTT
CDR3: CASSQAGLAGLSDTQYF
length: 17
size: few
V: TRBV4-1
J: TRBJ2-3
D: TRBD2

DNA: TGTGCCAGTAGGGACGGGAGCTCCTACAATGAGCAGTTCTTC
CDR3: CASRDGSSYNEQFF
length: 14
size: NA
V: TRBV6-1
J: TRBJ2-1
D: NA

DNA: TGCAGTGCTAGAGACCGGACAGGGTACTACGAGCAGTACTTC
CDR3: CSARDRTGYYEQYF
length: 14
size: NA
V: TRBV20-1
J: TRBJ2-7
D: TRBD1

DNA: TGTGCCAGCAGTGGTAGCGGGAGGGAATACAATGAGCAGTTCTTC
CDR3: CASSGSGREYNEQFF
length: 15
size: NA
V: TRBV2
J: TRBJ2-1
D: TRBD2

DNA: TGTGCCAGCTCACAAGCAGCGGGGCCTGGCGGCCATGAGCAGTTCTTC
CDR3: CASSQAAGPGGHEQFF
length: 16
size: NA
V: TRBV18
J: TRBJ2-1
D: TRBD2

DNA: TGTGCCATCAGTTTCTCACTAGCGGACTTAAACACCGGGGAGCTGTTTTTT
CDR3: CAISFSLADLNTGELFF
length: 17
size: few
V: TRBV10-3
J: TRBJ2-2
D: TRBD2

DNA: TGTGCCAGCAGCCTTGGACTAGCGACCTACGAGCAGTACTTC
CDR3: CASSLGLATYEQYF
length: 14
size: medium-sized
V: TRBV7-2
J: TRBJ2-7
D: TRBD2

DNA: TGTGCCAGCAGTTTGAATTGGGGGCAAGAGACCCAGTACTTC
CDR3: CASSLNWGQETQYF
length: 14
size: few
V: TRBV12-3/TRBV12-4
J: TRBJ2-5
D: NA

DNA: TGTGCCAGTGCTTCGGCACTCTCCTACGAGCAGTACTTC
CDR3: CASASALSYEQYF
length: 13
size: NA
V: TRBV19
J: TRBJ2-7
D: NA

DNA: TGCGCCAGCAGCTTGAACGCGTACGAGCAGTACTTC
CDR3: CASSLNAYEQYF
length: 12
size: few
V: TRBV5-1
J: TRBJ2-7
D: NA

DNA: TGTGCCAGCAGGCCATTGTACTCGCGGGAAGAGACCCAGTACTTC
CDR3: CASRPLYSREETQYF
length: 15
size: few
V: TRBV11-2
J: TRBJ2-5
D: NA

DNA: TGCGCCAGCAGCCAAAGGTGGGAGTCGGAATACGAGCAGTACTTC
CDR3: CASSQRWESEYEQYF
length: 15
size: few
V: TRBV4-1
J: TRBJ2-7
D: NA

DNA: TGCAGTGGGTTAGCGGGAGGTGCCGAGCAGTACTTC
CDR3: CSGLAGGAEQYF
length: 12
size: NA
V: TRBV20-1
J: TRBJ2-7
D: TRBD2

DNA: TGTGCCATCGGCTCCGGCACCTTCGGAGCCTATGGCTACACCTTC
CDR3: CAIGSGTFGAYGYTF
length: 15
size: NA
V: TRBV15
J: TRBJ1-2
D: NA

DNA: TGTGCCAGCAGCCGTTTCGGAGGCTCCTACGAGCAGTACTTC
CDR3: CASSRFGGSYEQYF
length: 14
size: few
V: TRBV7-8
J: TRBJ2-7
D: NA

DNA: TGCAGCGTTGAGTGGGAAACAGAGACCCAGTACTTC
CDR3: CSVEWETETQYF
length: 12
size: many
V: TRBV29-1
J: TRBJ2-5
D: NA

DNA: TGTGCCATCAGGGACAGGGGATCCTACGAGCAGTACTTC
CDR3: CAIRDRGSYEQYF
length: 13
size: NA
V: TRBV10-3
J: TRBJ2-7
D: TRBD1

DNA: TGTGCCAGCAGTTACGGGACACGGAACACTGAAGCTTTCTTT
CDR3: CASSYGTRNTEAFF
length: 14
size: NA
V: TRBV6-5
J: TRBJ1-1
D: NA

DNA: TGTGCCAGCAGCTCAACCATACTAGCGTACAATGAGCAGTTCTTC
CDR3: CASSSTILAYNEQFF
length: 15
size: many
V: TRBV5-6
J: TRBJ2-1
D: TRBD2

DNA: TGCGCCAGCCGAACTGACGGAGATTGGGAGACCCAGTACTTC
CDR3: CASRTDGDWETQYF
length: 14
size: NA
V: TRBV5-1
J: TRBJ2-5
D: NA

DNA: TGTGCCAGCAGTGCCCGGGACAGGGGGCAAGAGACCCAGTACTTC
CDR3: CASSARDRGQETQYF
length: 15
size: few
V: TRBV12-3/TRBV12-4
J: TRBJ2-5
D: TRBD1

DNA: TGTGCCAGCAGGGGGACAGGGAACTACGAGCAGTACTTC
CDR3: CASRGTGNYEQYF
length: 13
size: NA
V: TRBV4-2
J: TRBJ2-7
D: TRBD1

DNA: TGTGCCAGCAGTCTCGACCTTGCTAGTTACAATGAGCAGTTCTTC
CDR3: CASSLDLASYNEQFF
length: 15
size: NA
V: TRBV6-5
J: TRBJ2-1
D: NA

DNA: TGTGCCAGTAGTATTCTAGCGGGATACAATGAGCAGTTCTTC
CDR3: CASSILAGYNEQFF
length: 14
size: few
V: TRBV19
J: TRBJ2-1
D: TRBD2

DNA: TGTGCCAGCAGCTTAAGGGCAGCTAACACCGGGGAGCTGTTTTTT
CDR3: CASSLRAANTGELFF
length: 15
size: NA
V: TRBV7-3
J: TRBJ2-2
D: NA

DNA: TGCAGTGCCGCGGGACTAGCGGTCTACAATGAGCAGTTCTTC
CDR3: CSAAGLAVYNEQFF
length: 14
size: few
V: TRBV20-1
J: TRBJ2-1
D: TRBD2

DNA: TGTGCCAGCAGTAAACGTACTAGCGGGAGACCGCATGAGCAGTTCTTC
CDR3: CASSKRTSGRPHEQFF
length: 16
size: few
V: TRBV6-2/TRBV6-3
J: TRBJ2-1
D: TRBD2

DNA: TGTGCCAGCAGCTCAGGGGGGGACTCCTACGAGCAGTACTTC
CDR3: CASSSGGDSYEQYF
length: 14
size: few
V: TRBV27
J: TRBJ2-7
D: NA

DNA: TGTGCCAGCAGCGTGGGCGGGACAAGGACCTACAATGAGCAGTTCTTC
CDR3: CASSVGGTRTYNEQFF
length: 16
size: few
V: TRBV9
J: TRBJ2-1
D: NA

DNA: TGCGCCAGCAGCGAGGACAGTTCCTACGAGCAGTACTTC
CDR3: CASSEDSSYEQYF
length: 13
size: few
V: TRBV5-1
J: TRBJ2-7
D: NA

DNA: TGTGCCAGCAGCTCGAGCGGGTTGACCTACAATGAGCAGTTCTTC
CDR3: CASSSSGLTYNEQFF
length: 15
size: few
V: TRBV7-9
J: TRBJ2-1
D: NA

DNA: TGTGCCAGCAGCTACCCTCAGGGGAGGGAGCAGTACTTC
CDR3: CASSYPQGREQYF
length: 13
size: NA
V: TRBV7-9
J: TRBJ2-7
D: NA

DNA: TGCAGCGTTGAAGGTCGTACTAGCGGGAATACTTCCTACGAGCAGTACTTC
CDR3: CSVEGRTSGNTSYEQYF
length: 17
size: many
V: TRBV29-1
J: TRBJ2-7
D: TRBD2

DNA: TGTGCCAGCAGCTTAAAGGTTAACTCCTACGAGCAGTACTTC
CDR3: CASSLKVNSYEQYF
length: 14
size: many
V: TRBV7-2
J: TRBJ2-7
D: NA

DNA: TGCGCCAGCAAGGCTTCGGCTAGCGGGAGGCCGTCCTACGAGCAGTACTTC
CDR3: CASKASASGRPSYEQYF
length: 17
size: many
V: TRBV5-1
J: TRBJ2-7
D: TRBD2

DNA: TGCGCCAGCAGCTTGAGGATCTCCGGCGACGAGCAGTACTTC
CDR3: CASSLRISGDEQYF
length: 14
size: few
V: TRBV5-1
J: TRBJ2-7
D: NA

DNA: TGCAGTGCCAGATCCGGGACTAGCGGCGACTACAATGAGCAGTTCTTC
CDR3: CSARSGTSGDYNEQFF
length: 16
size: many
V: TRBV20-1
J: TRBJ2-1
D: TRBD2

DNA: TGCAGTGCTAGCCCCAGGGGGGGATATCAGCCCCAGCATTTT
CDR3: CSASPRGGYQPQHF
length: 14
size: NA
V: TRBV20-1
J: TRBJ1-5
D: TRBD1

DNA: TGCAGTGCTACCAGACTAGTAGGGTCCTACGAGCAGTACTTC
CDR3: CSATRLVGSYEQYF
length: 14
size: few
V: TRBV20-1
J: TRBJ2-7
D: NA

DNA: TGTGCCAGCAGCTTGGCCACAGACCTCACCGGGGAGCTGTTTTTT
CDR3: CASSLATDLTGELFF
length: 15
size: many
V: TRBV5-6
J: TRBJ2-2
D: NA

DNA: TGCGCCAGCAGCTTGGGGCGCTCCTACAATGAGCAGTTCTTC
CDR3: CASSLGRSYNEQFF
length: 14
size: NA
V: TRBV5-1
J: TRBJ2-1
D: NA

DNA: TGCGCCAGCAGCCAAGAGGGGGTAGGTCGGTTCTTC
CDR3: CASSQEGVGRFF
length: 12
size: few
V: TRBV4-1
J: TRBJ2-1
D: NA

DNA: NA
CDR3: CASSQPPQGVRTPGSCFF
length: 18
size: NA
V: TRBV23-1
J: TRBJ2-2
D: NA

DNA: TGTGCCAGCAGCAATGACGGCGGGGGAGATACGCAGTATTTT
CDR3: CASSNDGGGDTQYF
length: 14
size: NA
V: TRBV9
J: TRBJ2-3
D: TRBD2